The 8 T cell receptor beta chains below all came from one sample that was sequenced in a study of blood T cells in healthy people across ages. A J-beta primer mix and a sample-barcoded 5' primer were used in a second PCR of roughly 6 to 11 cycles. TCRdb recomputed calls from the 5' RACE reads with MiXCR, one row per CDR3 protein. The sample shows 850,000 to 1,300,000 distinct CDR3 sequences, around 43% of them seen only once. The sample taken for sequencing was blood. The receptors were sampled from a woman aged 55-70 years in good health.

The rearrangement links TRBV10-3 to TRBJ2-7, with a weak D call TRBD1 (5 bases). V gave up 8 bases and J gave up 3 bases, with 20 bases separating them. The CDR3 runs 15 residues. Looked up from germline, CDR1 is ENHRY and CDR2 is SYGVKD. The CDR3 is CAIGTTALTFYEQYF. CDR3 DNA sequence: TGTGCCATCGGAACGACAGCCCTCACCTTCTACGAGCAGTACTTC.

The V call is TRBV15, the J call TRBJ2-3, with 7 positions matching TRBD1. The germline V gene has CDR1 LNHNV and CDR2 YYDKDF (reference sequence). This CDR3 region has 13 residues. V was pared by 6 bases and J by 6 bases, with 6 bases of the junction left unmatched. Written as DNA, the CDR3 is TGTGCCACCAGTGAGGGGGCCGAGGATACGCAGTATTTT. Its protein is CATSEGAEDTQYF.

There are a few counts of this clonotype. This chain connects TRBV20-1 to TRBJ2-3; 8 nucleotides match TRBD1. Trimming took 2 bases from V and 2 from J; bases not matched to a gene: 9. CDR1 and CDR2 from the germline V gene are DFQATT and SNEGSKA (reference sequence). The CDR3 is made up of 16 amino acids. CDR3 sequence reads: CSARTLAGGVTDTQYF. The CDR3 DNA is TGCAGTGCTAGAACCCTGGCAGGGGGCGTCACAGATACGCAGTATTTT.

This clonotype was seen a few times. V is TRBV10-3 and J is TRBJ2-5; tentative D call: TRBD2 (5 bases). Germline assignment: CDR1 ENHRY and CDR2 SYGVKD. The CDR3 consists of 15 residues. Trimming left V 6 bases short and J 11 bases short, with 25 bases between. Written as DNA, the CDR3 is TGTGCCATCAGCGCAACTAGTCCAGAGTACAATGAGCAGTACTTC. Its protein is CAISATSPEYNEQYF.

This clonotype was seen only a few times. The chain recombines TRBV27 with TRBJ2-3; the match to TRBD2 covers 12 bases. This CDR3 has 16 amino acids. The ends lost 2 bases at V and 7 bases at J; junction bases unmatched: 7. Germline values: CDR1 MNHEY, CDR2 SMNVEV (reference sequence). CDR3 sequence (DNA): TGTGCCAGCAGTTTAAGGCTGACTAGCGGGAGATATACGCAGTATTTT. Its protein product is CASSLRLTSGRYTQYF.

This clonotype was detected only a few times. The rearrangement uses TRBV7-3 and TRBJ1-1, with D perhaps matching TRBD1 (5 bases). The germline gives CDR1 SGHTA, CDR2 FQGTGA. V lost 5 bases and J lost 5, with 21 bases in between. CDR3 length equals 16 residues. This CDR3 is CASSPAGGISDTEAFF. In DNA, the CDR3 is TGTGCCAGCAGCCCCGCGGGGGGGATATCGGATACTGAAGCTTTCTTT.

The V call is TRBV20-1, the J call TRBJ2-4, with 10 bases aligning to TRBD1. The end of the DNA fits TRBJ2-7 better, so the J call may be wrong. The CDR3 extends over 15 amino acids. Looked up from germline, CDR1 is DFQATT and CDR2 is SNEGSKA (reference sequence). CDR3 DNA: TGCAGTGCTAGAGCCAGGGACAGGGGAGCCTACGAGCAGTACTTC. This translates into CSARARDRGAYEQYF.

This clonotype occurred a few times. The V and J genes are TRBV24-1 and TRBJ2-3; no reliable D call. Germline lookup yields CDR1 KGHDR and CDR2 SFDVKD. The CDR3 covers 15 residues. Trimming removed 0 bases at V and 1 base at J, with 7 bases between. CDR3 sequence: CATSDLDIGTDTQYF. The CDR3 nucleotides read TGTGCCACCAGTGATTTGGACATCGGCACAGATACGCAGTATTTT.